These 23 T cell receptor beta chains share one sample of origin, sequenced in a study of T cell responses to AZD1222 COVID-19 vaccine. The data were produced by immunoSEQ multiplex PCR, yet TCRdb's version contains in-frame clones alone and is incomplete. The sample consists of more than 140,000 clones, about 87% of them appearing once. The sample here was peripheral blood, taken on day 0 of AZD1222 vaccination. All receptors come from an adult in good health.

This chain's CDR3 is CASSARTGVGNTIYF. In nucleotides, the CDR3 is TGTGCCAGCAGCGCCCGGACAGGGGTCGGAAACACCATATATTTT. The V and J genes are TRBV6-5 and TRBJ1-3; 9 nucleotides match TRBD1. Germline CDR1 is MNHEY and CDR2 is SVGAGI. The V gene end was trimmed by 6 bases and the J gene end by 4 bases; junction bases not matched to a gene: 7. This CDR3 is 15 amino acids long.

This rearrangement joins TRBV5-6 to TRBJ2-1, with TRBD2 identical over 9 bases. The V and J ends lost 1 base and 7 bases, in that order; junction bases with no gene match: 18. Germline assignment: CDR1 SGHDT and CDR2 YYEEEE. CDR3 length: 19 residues. CDR3 sequence reads: CASSLMGLAAGGLGNEQFF. The CDR3, as DNA: TGTGCCAGCAGCTTGATGGGACTAGCAGCCGGTGGTCTAGGGAATGAGCAGTTCTTC. Looking up the rest from reference TRBV5-6 and TRBJ2-1 gives the full variable domain: DAGVTQSPTHLIKTRGQQVTLRCSPKSGHDTVSWYQQALGQGPQFIFQYYEEEERQRGNFPDRFSGHQFPNYSSELNVNALLLGDSALYLCASSLMGLAAGGLGNEQFFGPGTRLTVL.

The chain links TRBV28 to TRBJ2-3; 10 bases match TRBD2. The junction had 10 bases not matched to a gene; V was cut back by 5 bases and J by 5 bases. The CDR3 spans 16 residues. Looked up from germline, CDR1 is MDHEN and CDR2 is SYDVKM. The CDR3 DNA reads as TGTGCCAGCAGTATCCCCTCTAGCGGGAGAATAGATACGCAGTATTTT. It yields the protein CASSIPSSGRIDTQYF.

The chain recombines TRBV6-6 with TRBJ2-1, with 8 nucleotides matching TRBD2. V shed 5 bases, J shed 1 base, and the junction held 13 bases outside the gene matches. This CDR3 is built from 18 residues. The germline V gene encodes CDR1 MNHNY and CDR2 SVGAGI (reference sequence). The CDR3 protein is CASSLTVLAALSYNEQFF. The CDR3 nucleotides are TGTGCCAGCAGTCTGACGGTACTAGCGGCTCTATCCTACAATGAGCAGTTCTTC.

This clone was recorded once. The J gene is TRBJ1-4, the V gene TRBV7-2, with D unclear. In germline, CDR1 is SGHTA, CDR2 FQGNSA. The CDR3 extends over 14 amino acids. The ends were cut back, 3 bases at V and 7 bases at J, with 12 bases in the middle. CDR3 nucleotide sequence: TGTGCCAGCAGCTTGGTTTGGGGAAGTGAAAAACTGTTTTTT. Protein: CASSLVWGSEKLFF.

The chain employs TRBV12-3 or TRBV12-4 and TRBJ2-2; D unclear. V was trimmed by 5 bases and J by 5 bases, leaving 6 bases between them. CDR3 size: 12 residues. DNA for the CDR3: TGTGCCAGCAGTACGACAACCGGGGAGCTGTTTTTT. Amino acid sequence: CASSTTTGELFF.

This clone appeared a few times. J is TRBJ1-6 and V is TRBV27, with unresolved D. V was trimmed by 5 bases and J by 7 bases, leaving 15 bases between them. Germline-derived CDR1 and CDR2 are MNHEY and SMNVEV (reference sequence). The CDR3 is 15 amino acids. The CDR3 bases are TGTGCCAGCAGTCCCCGAAATCGCCTGAATTCACCCCTCCACTTT. Its translation is CASSPRNRLNSPLHF.

The V call is TRBV3-1 (or the pseudogene TRBV3-2), the J call TRBJ2-1, with TRBD2 matching 10 bases. The CDR3 length is 16 residues. V was clipped by 0 bases and J by 7 bases; unmatched bases: 6. CDR1 LGHDT and CDR2 YNNKEL come from the germline V gene (reference sequence). The CDR3 reads CASSQDPPSGSNEQFF. Here the CDR3 DNA reads TGTGCCAGCAGCCAAGATCCCCCTAGCGGGAGTAATGAGCAGTTCTTC.

The chain has TRBV27 and TRBJ1-1, with a weak D call TRBD1 (5 bases). The CDR3 is made up of 14 amino acids. Germline assignment: CDR1 MNHEY and CDR2 SMNVEV (reference sequence). V lost 1 base and J 1 base, leaving 7 bases between the germline ends. The DNA for the CDR3 is TGTGCCAGCAGTTTATGGGGGGGGAACACTGAAGCTTTCTTT. Translation gives CASSLWGGNTEAFF.

The chain combines TRBV28 with TRBJ2-7; D is undetermined. The CDR3 has 11 residues. Between the trimmed V and J ends, which lost 2 bases and 6 bases, there was a span of 5 bases. The germline V gene encodes CDR1 MDHEN and CDR2 SYDVKM. The CDR3 region is CASSLGFEQYF. The CDR3 DNA reads as TGTGCCAGCAGTTTAGGTTTCGAGCAGTACTTC.

V is TRBV2 and J is TRBJ2-5; D possibly corresponds to TRBD2 (5 bases). The CDR3 sequence is 13 residues long. V dropped 10 bases and J dropped 2 bases, with 14 bases sitting between them. Germline V gene data show CDR1 as SNHLY and CDR2 as FYNNEI. For the CDR3, the DNA is TGTGCCACCGCCCCCGAGCGGCAAGAGACCCAGTACTTC. Protein product: CATAPERQETQYF.

This chain joins TRBV5-1 and TRBJ1-1, with D possibly TRBD1 on 5 matching bases. The CDR3 contains 14 residues. The germline V and J ends were trimmed by 9 bases and 4 bases, with 19 bases remaining between them. Germline lookup yields CDR1 SGHRS and CDR2 YFSETQ. CDR3: CATPPSPGPTEAFF. The DNA for the CDR3 is TGCGCCACCCCACCGTCCCCGGGGCCCACTGAAGCTTTCTTT.

This clone is a singleton in its sample. V and J are TRBV28 and TRBJ2-7; TRBD2 is a possible D gene (7 bases). The germline V and J ends were trimmed by 7 bases and 3 bases, with 28 bases remaining between them. The CDR3 is made up of 18 amino acids. Germline V CDR1 and CDR2: MDHEN, SYDVKM. CDR3 DNA: TGTGCCAGCACCGGGAGGCAAGGGGGGCTAGCGCCCAACTACGAGCAGTACTTC. Translating gives CASTGRQGGLAPNYEQYF. Together with reference TRBV28 and TRBJ2-7, the CDR3 gives the full variable domain: DVKVTQSSRYLVKRTGEKVFLECVQDMDHENMFWYRQDPGLGLRLIYFSYDVKMKEKGDIPEGYSVSREKKERFSLILESASTNQTSMYLCASTGRQGGLAPNYEQYFGPGTRLTVT.

J is TRBJ1-2 and V is TRBV28; D perhaps matches TRBD1 (6 bases). This CDR3 comprises 14 residues. V was clipped by 2 bases and J by 5 bases, with 12 bases between them. Germline V gene data show CDR1 as MDHEN and CDR2 as SYDVKM. CDR3 region: CASSLTGPSYGYTF. The CDR3, as DNA: TGTGCCAGCAGTTTAACAGGGCCGTCTTATGGCTACACCTTC.

This clone was counted once. The genes are TRBV30 and TRBJ1-5; a weak D match, TRBD1 (5 bases). Trimming took off 4 bases at V and 9 bases at J, with 19 bases between the two ends. This CDR3 comprises 14 residues. The V gene's germline CDR1 is GTSNPN and CDR2 SVGIG (reference sequence). CDR3 residues: CAWTPSGALGPQHF. CDR3 in DNA: TGTGCCTGGACCCCAAGCGGGGCATTGGGGCCCCAGCATTTT.

The chain uses TRBV19 and TRBJ2-1, with D maybe TRBD1 (7 bases). Trimming took 1 base from V and 8 from J, leaving 18 bases between them. From germline, CDR1 is LNHDA and CDR2 SQIVND (reference sequence). CDR3 length: 16 residues. CDR3 loop: CASSIGSGGGIYEQFF. CDR3 sequence (DNA): TGTGCCAGTAGTATAGGAAGCGGAGGGGGCATTTATGAGCAGTTCTTC.

The rearrangement links TRBV29-1 to TRBJ1-2, with TRBD1 matching over 7 bases. V shed 4 bases and J 3 bases; nucleotides not matched to a gene: 8. From germline, CDR1 is SQVTM and CDR2 ANQGSEA. The CDR3 spans 14 residues. The CDR3 region is CSVARLGTDYGYTF. DNA of the CDR3: TGCAGCGTTGCCCGATTAGGGACAGACTATGGCTACACCTTC.

The CDR3 nucleotides are TGCAGCGTTGAAGATCACTATGGCTACACCTTC. It yields the protein CSVEDHYGYTF. The V gene is TRBV29-1, the J gene TRBJ1-2; D uncertain. Germline V gene lookup returns CDR1 SQVTM and CDR2 ANQGSEA. V gave up 0 bases and J gave up 3 bases, with 2 bases separating them. CDR3 size: 11 residues.

This sequence joins TRBV7-3 and TRBJ1-1; 7 bases agree with TRBD1. After removal of 5 bases from V and 2 bases from J, the junction contained 8 bases not matched to a gene. Per germline, CDR1 SGHTA and CDR2 FQGTGA. This CDR3 has 15 amino acids. CDR3 in DNA: TGTGCCAGCAGCCTGACGGGACAGATTAACACTGAAGCTTTCTTT. It encodes CASSLTGQINTEAFF.

This clone was observed a single time. The CDR3 bases are TGTGCCAGCAAACCCTCACAGGGATCGGGCACTGAAGCTTTCTTT. Its translation is CASKPSQGSGTEAFF. The chain has TRBV28 and TRBJ1-1; perhaps TRBD1 as D (6 bases). The ends were cut back, 7 bases at V and 4 bases at J, with 19 bases in the middle. Germline CDR1 reads MDHEN; CDR2 reads SYDVKM. The CDR3 has 15 residues. Filled out from reference TRBV28 and TRBJ1-1, the complete variable domain reads DVKVTQSSRYLVKRTGEKVFLECVQDMDHENMFWYRQDPGLGLRLIYFSYDVKMKEKGDIPEGYSVSREKKERFSLILESASTNQTSMYLCASKPSQGSGTEAFFGQGTRLTVV.

V gene TRBV5-4 combines with J gene TRBJ1-2, with D unresolved. With 3 bases removed from V and 8 bases from J, the gap between germline ends came to 17 bases. Per germline, CDR1 SGHNT and CDR2 YYREEE (reference sequence). The CDR3 extends over 14 amino acids. CDR3 coding DNA: TGTGCCAGCAGCTCGGGTAATTATCCGTGGGGCTACACCTTC. This gives the protein CASSSGNYPWGYTF.

This rearrangement joins TRBV23-1 to TRBJ1-2; D is unresolved. TRBV23-1 is reported as an ORF; its role is uncertain. V gave up 10 bases and J gave up 4 bases, with 28 bases separating them. This CDR3 has 17 residues. CDR3 nucleotides: TGCGCCACTCCCCCGGGGTGGAGACGGAGGAAGAGCTATGGCTACACCTTC. It is translated as CATPPGWRRRKSYGYTF.

The rearrangement links TRBV7-2 to TRBJ2-7, with 9 bases identical to TRBD2. The CDR3 sequence is 16 residues long. After removal of 0 bases from V and 3 bases from J, the junction contained 6 bases not matched to a gene. CDR1 is SGHTA, CDR2 FQGNSA, per germline. The CDR3 protein is CASSLAQAGGLYEQYF. The CDR3 DNA reads as TGTGCCAGCAGCTTAGCGCAAGCGGGAGGTCTCTACGAGCAGTACTTC.